This entry lists 21 T cell receptor beta chains sequenced from one sample in a study of T cell changes during pregnancy in multiple sclerosis. TCRdb's copy holds only in-frame clones and misses some; the assay was immunoSEQ multiplex PCR. The sample contains around 56,000 clones, 70% to 90% of which appear only once. The source was CD4+ T cells from peripheral blood mononuclear cells, collected in the third trimester of pregnancy. The receptors come from a female donor with multiple sclerosis, enrolled in a pregnancy study.

J is TRBJ1-2 and V is TRBV18, with D possibly matching TRBD1 (5 bases). This CDR3 is built from 15 residues. The V end was cut by 2 bases, the J end by 4 bases, with 14 bases between. Germline V gives CDR1 KGHSH, CDR2 LQKENI. CDR3 in amino acids: CASSPGGIQVYGYTF. For the CDR3, the DNA is TGTGCCAGCTCACCAGGGGGGATTCAGGTCTATGGCTACACCTTC.

In its sample, this clone was seen once. This chain joins TRBV4-2 and TRBJ2-4; 8 bases are shared with TRBD1. The CDR3 extends over 17 amino acids. The germline V gene encodes CDR1 LGHNA and CDR2 YNFKEQ. The ends lost 1 base at V and 3 bases at J; junction bases unmatched: 8. The CDR3 DNA reads as TGTGCCAGCAGCCAAGCAACAGGGGGAGAGGTCAAAAACATTCAGTACTTC. Translated, it gives CASSQATGGEVKNIQYF.

This clone came up once. The CDR3 coding sequence is TGTGCCAGCAGCTTGGGACACACAAAGGTCCAGCCCCAGCATTTT. Its translation is CASSLGHTKVQPQHF. The chain employs TRBV5-6 and TRBJ1-5, with no clear D. The V end lost 0 bases, the J end lost 7 bases, and 14 bases lay between the germline ends. The CDR3 is made up of 15 amino acids. The germline V gene encodes CDR1 SGHDT and CDR2 YYEEEE.

The V and J genes are TRBV2 and TRBJ1-5; TRBD1 might be the D (6 bases). This CDR3 is 13 amino acids long. The germline CDR1 and CDR2 sequences are SNHLY and FYNNEI. V was cut by 4 bases and J by 4 bases, with 8 bases left in between. CDR3 protein: CASSGGRNQPQHF. Written as DNA, the CDR3 is TGTGCCAGCAGTGGGGGGCGGAATCAGCCCCAGCATTTT.

The chain uses TRBV7-2 and TRBJ1-3, with a tentative D call TRBD1 (6 bases). This CDR3 spans 16 amino acids. Per germline, CDR1 SGHTA and CDR2 FQGNSA. Trimming removed 1 base at V and 2 bases at J, with 12 bases between. CDR3 DNA: TGTGCCAGCAGCTTAGTTGGGACAAGTACTGGAAACACCATATATTTT. Its protein is CASSLVGTSTGNTIYF.

V gene TRBV30 combines with J gene TRBJ2-3, with no clear D. Between the trimmed V and J ends, which lost 5 bases and 6 bases, there was a span of 21 bases. The CDR3 spans 15 residues. Germline V gene sequence: CDR1 GTSNPN, CDR2 SVGIG (reference sequence). CDR3 nucleotide sequence: TGTGCCTGGGATCGTTATCCCCTCCACAGCGATACGCAGTATTTT. Residues: CAWDRYPLHSDTQYF. The whole variable domain, remainder taken from reference TRBV30 and TRBJ2-3, is SQTIHQWPATLVQPVGSPLSLECTVEGTSNPNLYWYRQAAGRGLQLLFYSVGIGQISSEVPQNLSASRPQDRQFILSSKKLLLSDSGFYLCAWDRYPLHSDTQYFGPGTRLTVL.

This rearrangement joins TRBV5-6 to TRBJ1-2; D is unresolved. CDR3 size: 14 residues. Between the trimmed V and J ends, which lost 1 base and 4 bases, there was a span of 11 bases. Germline CDR1 reads SGHDT; CDR2 reads YYEEEE. CDR3 residues: CASSLIDFTYGYTF. CDR3 DNA sequence: TGTGCCAGCAGCTTGATCGACTTTACCTATGGCTACACCTTC.

The V and J genes are TRBV2 and TRBJ2-3; TRBD1 is a possible D gene (5 bases). Germline V gene sequence: CDR1 SNHLY, CDR2 FYNNEI. V was pared by 2 bases and J by 4 bases, with 10 bases between. CDR3 length: 14 residues. CDR3 amino acids: CASSEQGWADTQYF. The CDR3 DNA reads TGTGCCAGCAGTGAACAGGGTTGGGCAGATACGCAGTATTTT.

The V call is TRBV18, the J call TRBJ2-6, with 7 bases fitting TRBD1. The length of the CDR3 is 15 residues. Trimming removed 4 bases from V and 2 bases from J; junction bases left unmatched: 2. Germline V gene sequence: CDR1 KGHSH, CDR2 LQKENI. In DNA, the CDR3 is TGTGCCAGCTCACAGGGGACAGCTGGGGCCAACGTCCTGACTTTC. Protein product: CASSQGTAGANVLTF.

The rearrangement uses TRBV6-1 and TRBJ1-2; 10 nucleotides align to TRBD1. In germline, CDR1 is MNHNS, CDR2 SASEGT. The length of the CDR3 is 14 residues. The trim removed 6 bases at V and 4 bases at J, leaving 5 bases unmatched. The DNA for the CDR3 is TGTGCCAGCAGGAGGACAGGGGGACTCTATGGCTACACCTTC. It translates to CASRRTGGLYGYTF.

This sequence joins TRBV19 and TRBJ1-2; 8 bases line up with TRBD1. With V trimmed by 8 bases and J by 3 bases, 17 bases remained unmatched. CDR3 length equals 17 residues. CDR1 and CDR2 from the germline V gene are LNHDA and SQIVND (reference sequence). The DNA for the CDR3 is TGTGCCAGTTGTACCGGGACAGGACGCCCTTGGGACTATGGCTACACCTTC. Translating gives CASCTGTGRPWDYGYTF.

The genes are TRBV7-9 and TRBJ1-5; TRBD1 matches 9 bases. CDR1 is SEHNR, CDR2 FQNEAQ, per germline (reference sequence). The CDR3 spans 17 residues. The V gene end was trimmed by 5 bases and the J gene end by 3 bases; junction bases not matched to a gene: 11. As DNA, the CDR3 is TGTGCCAGCAGCGCCGCGACAGGGGGAGCGGACAATCAGCCCCAGCATTTT. Protein: CASSAATGGADNQPQHF.

The V gene is TRBV19, the J gene TRBJ1-1, with 9 bases that match TRBD1. The CDR3 contains 18 residues. V shed 6 bases and J 0 bases; nucleotides not matched to a gene: 14. Per the germline V gene, CDR1 is LNHDA and CDR2 is SQIVND (reference sequence). CDR3 sequence reads: CASRTPGQGTQLNTEAFF. CDR3 DNA sequence: TGTGCCAGTAGGACCCCGGGACAGGGTACGCAGTTGAACACTGAAGCTTTCTTT.

The chain couples TRBV9 to TRBJ2-7; D perhaps matches TRBD1 (5 bases). Germline CDR1 is SGDLS and CDR2 is YYNGEE. V was pared by 2 bases and J by 0 bases, with 12 bases between. CDR3 size: 15 residues. This CDR3 is CASSVQGDGSYEQYF. The CDR3, as DNA: TGTGCCAGCAGCGTCCAGGGTGACGGCTCCTACGAGCAGTACTTC.

This chain joins TRBV6-1 and TRBJ2-3, with 7 bases fitting TRBD2. The J segment lost 2 bases and the V segment lost 6 bases, leaving 2 bases of the junction unmatched. The germline gives CDR1 MNHNS, CDR2 SASEGT. This CDR3 is 13 amino acids long. CDR3 sequence (DNA): TGTGCCAGCAGGCGGGAGCCCACAGATACGCAGTATTTT. Its translation: CASRREPTDTQYF.

The chain combines TRBV25-1 with TRBJ2-2, with D possibly TRBD1 on 6 matching bases. The germline CDR1 and CDR2 sequences are MGHDK and SYGVNS. This CDR3 is built from 17 residues. V was cut by 4 bases and J by 1 base, with 16 bases left in between. Written as DNA, the CDR3 is TGTGCCAGCAGTGTTATCCGGGACACCTTGAACACCGGGGAGCTGTTTTTT. It specifies CASSVIRDTLNTGELFF.

DNA of the CDR3: TGTGCTAGTGGCCTCGGTGACAGGGGCTACGAGCAGTACTTC. It specifies CASGLGDRGYEQYF. This chain joins TRBV12-5 and TRBJ2-5, with 8 bases lining up with TRBD1. Judging by the DNA end, TRBJ2-7 fits better; the J call may be wrong. The CDR3 length is 14 residues. Germline-derived CDR1 and CDR2 are LGHNT and FRNRAP.

The chain is built from TRBV4-2 and TRBJ2-7, with 11 bases aligning to TRBD2. The CDR3 is 16 amino acids. With 2 bases clipped from V and 3 bases from J, the junction kept 6 bases outside the gene matches. CDR1 LGHNA and CDR2 YNFKEQ come from the germline V gene. In DNA form, the CDR3 reads TGTGCCAGCAGCCAACCTCTAGCGGGGGGACACTACGAGCAGTACTTC. Its translation is CASSQPLAGGHYEQYF.

This chain connects TRBV4-3 to TRBJ2-3; 8 bases fit TRBD2. The CDR3 consists of 17 residues. Germline CDR1 reads LGHNA; CDR2 reads YSLEER. J was trimmed by 5 bases and V by 5 bases; bases with no gene match: 15. CDR3 loop: CASSDFYSGETGDTQYF. The CDR3 coding sequence is TGCGCCAGCAGCGATTTTTATAGCGGGGAGACGGGAGATACGCAGTATTTT.

V gene TRBV6-5 combines with J gene TRBJ1-6; D might be TRBD1 (5 bases). CDR3 length: 14 residues. Per germline, CDR1 MNHEY and CDR2 SVGAGI. Trimming shortened V by 2 bases and J by 8 bases, and 10 bases separated the two germline ends. Written as DNA, the CDR3 is TGTGCCAGCAGTTACGGGACTATTTATTCACCCCTCCACTTT. Encoded protein: CASSYGTIYSPLHF.

The chain is built from TRBV30 and TRBJ1-3; D is possibly TRBD1 (5 bases). CDR3 length: 14 residues. From germline, CDR1 is GTSNPN and CDR2 SVGIG (reference sequence). The V gene lost 4 bases and the J gene lost 4 bases, with 14 bases spanning the gap. Written as DNA, the CDR3 is TGTGCCTGGACCCGGCCCGGGGGAGGAAACACCATATATTTT. Protein sequence: CAWTRPGGGNTIYF.